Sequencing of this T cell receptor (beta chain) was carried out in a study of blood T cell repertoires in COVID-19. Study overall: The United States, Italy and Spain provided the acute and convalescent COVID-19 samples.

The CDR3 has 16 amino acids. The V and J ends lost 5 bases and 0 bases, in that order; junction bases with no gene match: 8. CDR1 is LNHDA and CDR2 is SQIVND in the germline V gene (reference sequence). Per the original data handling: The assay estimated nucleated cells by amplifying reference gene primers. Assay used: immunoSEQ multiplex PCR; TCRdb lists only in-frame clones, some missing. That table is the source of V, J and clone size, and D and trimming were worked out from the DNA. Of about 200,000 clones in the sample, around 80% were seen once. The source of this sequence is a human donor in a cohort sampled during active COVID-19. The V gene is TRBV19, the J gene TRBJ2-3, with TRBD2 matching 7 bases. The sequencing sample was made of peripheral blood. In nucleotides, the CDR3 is TGTGCCAGTAGTCTCCTAAGCGGGGTAAGCACAGATACGCAGTATTTT. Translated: CASSLLSGVSTDTQYF.